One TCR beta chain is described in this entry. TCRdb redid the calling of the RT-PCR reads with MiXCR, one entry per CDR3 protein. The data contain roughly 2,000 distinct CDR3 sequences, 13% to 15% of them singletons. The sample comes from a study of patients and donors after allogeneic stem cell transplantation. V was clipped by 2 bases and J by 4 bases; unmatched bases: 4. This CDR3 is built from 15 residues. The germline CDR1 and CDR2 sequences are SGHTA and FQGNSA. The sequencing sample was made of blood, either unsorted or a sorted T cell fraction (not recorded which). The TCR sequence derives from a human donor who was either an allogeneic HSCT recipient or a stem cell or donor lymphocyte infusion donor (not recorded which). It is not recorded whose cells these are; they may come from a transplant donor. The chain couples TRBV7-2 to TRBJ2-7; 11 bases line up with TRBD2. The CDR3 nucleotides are TGTGCCAGCAGCTTATTTGGGACTAGCGGATACGAGCAGTACTTC. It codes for CASSLFGTSGYEQYF.